Described below is a single T cell receptor beta chain sequence and its context. Original handling: Reference gene primer amplification gave estimated nucleated cell counts. The repertoire was sequenced with immunoSEQ multiplex PCR; TCRdb's copy has only in-frame clones and lacks some. The V and J calls and clone size were taken over from that table, and D and trimming were inferred from the DNA. Of some 150,000 clones detected, around 73% appear once; the ten largest clones hold approximately 9%. The sample comes from a study of blood T cell repertoires in COVID-19. Study-level information: The origin of the acute and convalescent COVID-19 samples was the United States, Italy and Spain. The analysed material was cDNA or gDNA that came from T cells, B-cell-depleted T cells, or PBMCs.

The CDR3 extends over 13 amino acids. Germline values: CDR1 LNHDA, CDR2 SQIVND (reference sequence). The germline V and J ends were trimmed by 7 bases and 4 bases, with 13 bases remaining between them. The TCR was taken from a woman in her fifties or sixties with active or convalescent COVID-19. This chain links TRBV19 with TRBJ1-1; D is ambiguous. The sample taken for sequencing was peripheral blood. As DNA, the CDR3 is TGTGCCAGTATTGGAAAAGGAGGCACTGAAGCTTTCTTT. Amino acids: CASIGKGGTEAFF.